The T cell receptor (beta chain) described here comes from a study of CXCR3-negative and CXCR3-positive naive CD8 T cells. In preparing the TRB cDNA libraries, 5' RACE with UMI labels was used. With the 5' RACE reads reprocessed, TCRdb shows one record per CDR3 protein and no DNA. The sample table includes roughly 28,000 distinct CDR3 sequences. Concerning this clonotype: As yet, its antigen is unknown.

Germline lookup yields CDR1 SGDLS and CDR2 YYNGEE. The CDR3 covers 15 residues. Broader study findings: Expression of CXCR3 was partially reduced after cryopreservation, and fresh PBMCs were used in most assays. Memory cells showed distinct TRBV-TRBJ patterns, while the two naive subsets matched.

Material for sequencing was memory CD8+ T cells from blood. The chain joins TRBV9 to TRBJ2-1; TCRdb returns TRBD1, unconfirmable since there is no DNA. The TCR comes from a human donor in good health. Some clones in this sample may be carry-over from other donors' samples. CDR3 residues: CASSVEGGGNNEQFF.